The 10 T cell receptor beta chains given below trace back to one sample, sequenced in a study of blood T cell repertoires in COVID-19. Here immunoSEQ multiplex PCR was the method, and the copy in TCRdb shows in-frame clones only, minus some. Among 150,000 or so clones listed, 88% were seen once. The sample taken for sequencing was PBMCs or T cells enriched from blood (not recorded which). The origin of the receptors is a woman aged 45 to 65 who had recovered from COVID-19.

This chain joins TRBV6-5 and TRBJ1-6; maybe TRBD1 (6 bases). CDR1 and CDR2 from the germline V gene are MNHEY and SVGAGI. This CDR3 contains 15 residues. Trimming pared 0 bases from V and 7 bases from J, leaving 10 bases between. CDR3 nucleotide sequence: TGTGCCAGCAGTTACTCGAGGGACACCAATTCACCCCTCCACTTT. It codes for CASSYSRDTNSPLHF.

This clone was seen once. The rearrangement uses TRBV18 and TRBJ2-2, with 8 bases aligning to TRBD1. With 3 bases clipped from V and 2 bases from J, the junction kept 8 bases outside the gene matches. This CDR3 is 17 amino acids long. Germline values: CDR1 KGHSH, CDR2 LQKENI. The CDR3 DNA is TGTGCCAGCTCACCTCCGACAGGGGTGAGAAACACCGGGGAGCTGTTTTTT. Protein: CASSPPTGVRNTGELFF.

The chain recombines TRBV4-1 with TRBJ1-5, with a weak D call TRBD1 (5 bases). This CDR3 spans 14 amino acids. V lost 1 base to trimming and J lost 7 bases, with 11 bases between them. Germline V CDR1 and CDR2: MGHRA, YSYEKL. The chain's CDR3 is CASSQGGRDQPQHF. CDR3 bases: TGCGCCAGCAGCCAAGGAGGGCGGGACCAGCCCCAGCATTTT.

The chain couples TRBV7-6 to TRBJ1-4, with D tentatively TRBD1 (6 bases). The CDR3 runs 16 residues. V lost 5 bases and J 1 base, leaving 14 bases between the germline ends. Germline V gene lookup returns CDR1 SGHVS and CDR2 FNYEAQ. CDR3 residues: CASSRGGAQTNEKLFF. In nucleotides, the CDR3 is TGTGCCAGCAGCAGAGGGGGGGCCCAAACTAATGAAAAACTGTTTTTT.

This clone has only a few counts. This sequence joins TRBV3-1 (or the pseudogene TRBV3-2) and TRBJ2-3, with unresolved D. The germline V gene encodes CDR1 LGHDT and CDR2 YNNKEL (reference sequence). V was cut by 0 bases and J by 2 bases, with 6 bases left in between. The CDR3 is 14 residues long. The CDR3 DNA follows: TGTGCCAGCAGCCAAGATCACACCACAGATACGCAGTATTTT. Its protein is CASSQDHTTDTQYF.

The chain is built from TRBV12-5 and TRBJ2-3; D remains unclear. V was trimmed by 1 base and J by 9 bases, leaving 8 bases between them. The CDR3 is 12 residues long. Germline V gene lookup returns CDR1 LGHNT and CDR2 FRNRAP. In nucleotides, the CDR3 is TGTGCTAGTGGTTTGGGGCCAGGAACGCAGTATTTT. Translation gives CASGLGPGTQYF.

The chain is built from TRBV7-8 and TRBJ2-1; 8 nucleotides align to TRBD1. The CDR3 covers 16 residues. Trimming at V came to 5 bases and at J to 3 bases, leaving 9 bases not matched to a gene. Germline CDR1 SGHVS, CDR2 FQNEAQ. CDR3 nucleotides: TGTGCCAGCAGCATCGGCCCCGGGACAGGCTACAATGAGCAGTTCTTC. This sequence encodes CASSIGPGTGYNEQFF. The complete variable domain, with remaining parts taken from reference TRBV7-8 and TRBJ2-1, reads GAGVSQSPRYKVAKRGQDVALRCDPISGHVSLFWYQQALGQGPEFLTYFQNEAQLDKSGLPSDRFFAERPEGSVSTLKIQRTQQEDSAVYLCASSIGPGTGYNEQFFGPGTRLTVL.

The chain links TRBV5-1 to TRBJ1-1; 10 nucleotides agree with TRBD1. The J segment lost 0 bases and the V segment lost 4 bases, leaving 12 bases of the junction unmatched. This CDR3 spans 18 amino acids. Germline CDR1 SGHRS, CDR2 YFSETQ. CDR3 amino acids: CASSQGLRQGALNTEAFF. CDR3 nucleotides: TGCGCCAGCAGCCAGGGGTTGAGACAGGGGGCCTTGAACACTGAAGCTTTCTTT. Full variable domain (remainder filled in from reference TRBV5-1 and TRBJ1-1): KAGVTQTPRYLIKTRGQQVTLSCSPISGHRSVSWYQQTPGQGLQFLFEYFSETQRNKGNFPGRFSGRQFSNSRSEMNVSTLELGDSALYLCASSQGLRQGALNTEAFFGQGTRLTVV.

J is TRBJ2-7 and V is TRBV18, with a weak D call TRBD1 (6 bases). CDR1 and CDR2 (germline): KGHSH, LQKENI. CDR3 length: 15 amino acids. The V gene lost 4 bases and the J gene lost 2 bases, with 15 bases spanning the gap. The CDR3 loop is CASSLSRDIAYEQYF. The CDR3 nucleotides read TGTGCCAGCTCACTATCCAGGGACATAGCCTACGAGCAGTACTTC.

This chain connects TRBV18 to TRBJ2-1, with D possibly TRBD1 on 6 matching bases. CDR3 length equals 16 residues. The V end lost 0 bases, the J end lost 5 bases, and 14 bases lay between the germline ends. Germline-derived CDR1 and CDR2 are KGHSH and LQKENI. CDR3 nucleotides: TGTGCCAGCTCACCACCGAACGGACAGACGAACAATGAGCAGTTCTTC. Translating gives CASSPPNGQTNNEQFF. Full variable domain (rest looked up from reference TRBV18 and TRBJ2-1): NAGVMQNPRHLVRRRGQEARLRCSPMKGHSHVYWYRQLPEEGLKFMVYLQKENIIDESGMPKERFSAEFPKEGPSILRIQQVVRGDSAAYFCASSPPNGQTNNEQFFGPGTRLTVL.